This TCR beta chain was observed in a study of beta chain features in type 1 diabetes. This CDR3 spans 13 amino acids. Per germline, CDR1 SGHRS and CDR2 YFSETQ. Trimming stripped 1 base from V and 1 base from J, with 5 bases between. The authors reverse transcribed all of the isolated RNA, so sequencing captured expressed TCRB transcripts. Assay used: immunoSEQ multiplex PCR; TCRdb lists only in-frame clones, some missing. The sample shows hundreds of thousands of clones, 30% of them seen only once. The chain has TRBV5-1 and TRBJ1-1; D is ambiguous. Sequencing was done on a sample of naive CD4+ T cells from blood. This clonotype was sampled from a man between 18 and 29 years old in good health. DNA of the CDR3: TGCGCCAGCAGCTTGTGGTCGAACACTGAAGCTTTCTTT. Its translation: CASSLWSNTEAFF.